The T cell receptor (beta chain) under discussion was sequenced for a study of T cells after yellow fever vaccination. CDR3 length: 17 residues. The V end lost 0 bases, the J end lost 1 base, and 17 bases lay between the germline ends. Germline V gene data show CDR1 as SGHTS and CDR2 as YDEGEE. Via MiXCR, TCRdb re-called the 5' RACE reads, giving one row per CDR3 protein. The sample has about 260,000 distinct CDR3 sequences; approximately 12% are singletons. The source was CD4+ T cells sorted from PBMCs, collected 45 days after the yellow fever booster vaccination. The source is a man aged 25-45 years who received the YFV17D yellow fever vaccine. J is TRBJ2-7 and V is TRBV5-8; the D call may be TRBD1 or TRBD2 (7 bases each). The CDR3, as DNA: TGTGCCAGCAGCTTGGGGCCCGACAGGGAGGGGTCCTACGAGCAGTACTTC. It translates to CASSLGPDREGSYEQYF.